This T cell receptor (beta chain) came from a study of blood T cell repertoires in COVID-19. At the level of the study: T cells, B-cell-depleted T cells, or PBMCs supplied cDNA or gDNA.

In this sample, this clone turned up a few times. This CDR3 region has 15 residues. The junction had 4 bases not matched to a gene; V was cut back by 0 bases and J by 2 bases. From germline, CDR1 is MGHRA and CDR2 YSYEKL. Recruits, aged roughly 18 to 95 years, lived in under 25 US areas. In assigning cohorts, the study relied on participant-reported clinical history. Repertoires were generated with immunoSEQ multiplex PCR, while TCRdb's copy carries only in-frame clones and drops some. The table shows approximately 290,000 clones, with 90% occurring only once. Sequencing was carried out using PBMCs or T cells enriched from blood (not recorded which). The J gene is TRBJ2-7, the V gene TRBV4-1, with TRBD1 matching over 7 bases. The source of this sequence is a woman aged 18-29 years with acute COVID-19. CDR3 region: CASSQDRDSTYEQYF. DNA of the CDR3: TGCGCCAGCAGCCAAGATCGGGACAGCACCTACGAGCAGTACTTC.